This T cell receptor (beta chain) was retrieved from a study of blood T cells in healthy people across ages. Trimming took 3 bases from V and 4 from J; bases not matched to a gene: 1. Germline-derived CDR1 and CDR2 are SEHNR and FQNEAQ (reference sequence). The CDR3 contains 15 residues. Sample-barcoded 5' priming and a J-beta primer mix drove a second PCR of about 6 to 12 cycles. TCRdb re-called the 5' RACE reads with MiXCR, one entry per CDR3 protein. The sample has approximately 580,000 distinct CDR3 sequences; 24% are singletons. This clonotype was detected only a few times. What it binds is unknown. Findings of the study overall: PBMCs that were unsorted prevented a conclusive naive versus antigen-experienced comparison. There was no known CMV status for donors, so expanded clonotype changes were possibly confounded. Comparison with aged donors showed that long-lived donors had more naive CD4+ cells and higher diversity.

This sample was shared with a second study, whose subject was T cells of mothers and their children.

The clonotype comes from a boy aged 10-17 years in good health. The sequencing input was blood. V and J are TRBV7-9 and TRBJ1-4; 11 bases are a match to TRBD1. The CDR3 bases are TGTGCCAGCAGCTTGGGACAGGGGGATAATGAAAAACTGTTTTTT. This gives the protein CASSLGQGDNEKLFF.